What follows are 9 T cell receptor beta chains derived from one specimen sequenced in a study of shared clonotypes between healthy human individuals. Clones were read by immunoSEQ multiplex PCR, and TCRdb kept only the in-frame ones, dropping some. The sample contains about 680,000 clones, about 92% of which appear only once. Terminally differentiated effector memory CD45RA+ cells were excluded from the naive CD8 cells, which were CD45RO-negative and positively selected for CCR7. Sequencing input: naive CD8+ T cells sorted from blood. The receptors come from a man in his thirties or forties in good health.

This clone was recorded only once. The chain joins TRBV27 to TRBJ2-1; the D gene is possibly TRBD1 (6 bases). This CDR3 is 16 amino acids long. The V and J ends lost 5 bases and 5 bases respectively, with 19 bases between them. CDR1 and CDR2 from the germline V gene are MNHEY and SMNVEV (reference sequence). Here the CDR3 DNA reads TGTGCCAGCAGTCAAAATACAGGGTTTCGCGACAATGAGCAGTTCTTC. Amino acids: CASSQNTGFRDNEQFF.

The chain couples TRBV6-5 to TRBJ1-2; perhaps TRBD1 as D (6 bases). Germline assignment: CDR1 MNHEY and CDR2 SVGAGI. Trimming removed 2 bases from V and 5 bases from J, with 9 bases in between. There are 13 residues in the CDR3. CDR3 in DNA: TGTGCCAGCAGTTACGGGACACCATATGGCTACACCTTC. Translating gives CASSYGTPYGYTF.

This chain uses TRBV4-2 with TRBJ2-7; TRBD2 aligns across 9 bases. The CDR3 consists of 15 residues. Trimming at V came to 5 bases and at J to 2 bases, leaving 7 bases not matched to a gene. Looked up from germline, CDR1 is LGHNA and CDR2 is YNFKEQ. The CDR3, as DNA: TGTGCCAGCAGCTCCGGACTAGCGAAGACCTACGAGCAGTACTTC. It is translated as CASSSGLAKTYEQYF.

The rearrangement joins TRBV5-4 to TRBJ2-7, with TRBD2 matching over 10 bases. Trimming at V came to 4 bases and at J to 1 base, leaving 11 bases not matched to a gene. This CDR3 is built from 17 residues. Germline V CDR1 and CDR2: SGHNT, YYREEE (reference sequence). The CDR3 DNA sequence: TGTGCCAGCAGCCCCACCCCCCGGACTAGCGGTTCCTACGAGCAGTACTTC. It is translated as CASSPTPRTSGSYEQYF. Full variable domain (missing parts from reference TRBV5-4 and TRBJ2-7): ETGVTQSPTHLIKTRGQQVTLRCSSQSGHNTVSWYQQALGQGPQFIFQYYREEENGRGNFPPRFSGLQFPNYSSELNVNALELDDSALYLCASSPTPRTSGSYEQYFGPGTRLTVT.

V is TRBV9 and J is TRBJ2-7, with unresolved D. Trimming stripped 0 bases from V and 3 bases from J, with 7 bases between. Germline CDR1 SGDLS, CDR2 YYNGEE. The CDR3 loop spans 13 amino acids. The CDR3 DNA follows: TGTGCCAGCAGCGTAGACACGGACTACGAGCAGTACTTC. This sequence encodes CASSVDTDYEQYF.

V and J are TRBV6-1 and TRBJ2-7; D might be TRBD1 (6 bases). The V end lost 3 bases, the J end lost 4 bases, and 10 bases lay between the germline ends. The CDR3 covers 13 residues. Germline V lookup: CDR1 MNHNS, CDR2 SASEGT. CDR3 DNA sequence: TGTGCCAGCAGTGAGAACAGGGTGTACGAGCAGTACTTC. It translates to CASSENRVYEQYF.

The rearrangement uses TRBV7-8 and TRBJ2-2; D unresolved. The CDR3 extends over 15 amino acids. CDR1 is SGHVS and CDR2 is FQNEAQ in the germline V gene. V was shortened by 5 bases and J by 1 base, with 11 bases between the two germline ends. The CDR3 DNA follows: TGTGCCAGCAGCAGGCCGACGGAGAACACCGGGGAGCTGTTTTTT. Protein: CASSRPTENTGELFF.

The V gene is TRBV27, the J gene TRBJ2-7, with D possibly matching TRBD1 (6 bases). This CDR3 spans 16 amino acids. Trimming cost V 2 bases and J 5 bases, with 19 bases left between them. CDR1 and CDR2 from the germline V gene are MNHEY and SMNVEV (reference sequence). CDR3 DNA: TGTGCCAGCAGTTTAGTTTACCCACAGGGTTTAAACGAGCAGTACTTC. As protein: CASSLVYPQGLNEQYF.

The rearrangement joins TRBV11-3 to TRBJ2-2; 9 bases agree with TRBD1. The V gene end was trimmed by 6 bases and the J gene end by 5 bases; junction bases not matched to a gene: 7. In germline, CDR1 is SGHNT, CDR2 YENEEA. The CDR3 length is 15 residues. CDR3 sequence (DNA): TGTGCCAGCAGTACAGGGGGCGAAAATACCGGGGAGCTGTTTTTT. Its translation is CASSTGGENTGELFF. Full variable domain (outside the CDR3, taken from reference TRBV11-3 and TRBJ2-2): EAGVVQSPRYKIIEKKQPVAFWCNPISGHNTLYWYLQNLGQGPELLIRYENEEAVDDSQLPKDRFSAERLKGVDSTLKIQPAELGDSAVYLCASSTGGENTGELFFGEGSRLTVL.